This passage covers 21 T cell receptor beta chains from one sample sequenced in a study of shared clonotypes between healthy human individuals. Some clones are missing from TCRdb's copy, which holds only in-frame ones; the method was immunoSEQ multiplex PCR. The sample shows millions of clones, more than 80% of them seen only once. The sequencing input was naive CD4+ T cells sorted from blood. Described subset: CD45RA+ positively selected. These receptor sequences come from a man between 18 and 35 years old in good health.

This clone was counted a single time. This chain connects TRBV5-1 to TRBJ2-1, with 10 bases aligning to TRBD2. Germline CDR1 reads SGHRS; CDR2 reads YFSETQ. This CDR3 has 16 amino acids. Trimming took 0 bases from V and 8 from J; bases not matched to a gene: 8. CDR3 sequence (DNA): TGCGCCAGCAGCTTGGGCTCTAGCGGGAGTGGTGATGAGCAGTTCTTC. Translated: CASSLGSSGSGDEQFF.

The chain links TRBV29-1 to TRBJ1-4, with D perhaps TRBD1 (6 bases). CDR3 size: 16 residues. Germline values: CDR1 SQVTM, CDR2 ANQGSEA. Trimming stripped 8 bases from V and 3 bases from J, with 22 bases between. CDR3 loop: CSRNVQRGGSNEKLFF. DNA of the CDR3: TGCAGCCGAAACGTTCAAAGGGGGGGGTCTAATGAAAAACTGTTTTTT.

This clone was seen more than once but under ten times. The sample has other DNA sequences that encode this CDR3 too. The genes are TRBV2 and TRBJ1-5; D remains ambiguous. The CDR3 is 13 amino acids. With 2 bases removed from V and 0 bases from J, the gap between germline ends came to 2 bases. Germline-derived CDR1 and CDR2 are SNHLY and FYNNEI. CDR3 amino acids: CASSENSNQPQHF. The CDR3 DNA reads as TGTGCCAGCAGTGAAAATAGCAATCAGCCCCAGCATTTT.

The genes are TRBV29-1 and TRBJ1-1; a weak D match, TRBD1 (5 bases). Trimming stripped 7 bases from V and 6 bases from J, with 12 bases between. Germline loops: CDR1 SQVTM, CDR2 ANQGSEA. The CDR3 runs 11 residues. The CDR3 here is CSGREGAEAFF. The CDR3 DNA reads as TGCAGCGGCCGTGAAGGGGCTGAAGCTTTCTTT.

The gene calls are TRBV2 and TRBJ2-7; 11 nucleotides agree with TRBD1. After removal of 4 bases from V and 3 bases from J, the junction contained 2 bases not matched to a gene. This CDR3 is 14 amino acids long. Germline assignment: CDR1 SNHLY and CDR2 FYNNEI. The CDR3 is CASSGTGGVYEQYF. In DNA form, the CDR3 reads TGTGCCAGCAGTGGGACAGGGGGCGTCTACGAGCAGTACTTC.

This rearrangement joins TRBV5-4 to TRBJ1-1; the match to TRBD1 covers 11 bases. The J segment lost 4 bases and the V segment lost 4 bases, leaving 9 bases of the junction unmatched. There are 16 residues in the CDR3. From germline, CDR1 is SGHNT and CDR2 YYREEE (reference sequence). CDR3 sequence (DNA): TGTGCCAGCAGCCCTGGACAGGGGGCGAGATTCACTGAAGCTTTCTTT. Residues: CASSPGQGARFTEAFF.

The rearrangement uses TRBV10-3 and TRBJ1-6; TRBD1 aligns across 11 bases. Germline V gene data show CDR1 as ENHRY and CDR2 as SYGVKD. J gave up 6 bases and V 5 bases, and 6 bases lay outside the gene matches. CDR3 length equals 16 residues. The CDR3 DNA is TGTGCCATCAGTCCGATTGGGACAGGGGGTAATTCACCCCTCCACTTT. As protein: CAISPIGTGGNSPLHF.

CDR3 DNA sequence: TGTGCCAGCAGCCCTTCCTCGTGGGTTGAGCAGTTCTTC. Encoded protein: CASSPSSWVEQFF. The V and J genes are TRBV7-9 and TRBJ2-1; D remains ambiguous. V was clipped by 5 bases and J by 9 bases, with 14 bases between them. The CDR3 runs to 13 residues. The germline V gene has CDR1 SEHNR and CDR2 FQNEAQ (reference sequence).

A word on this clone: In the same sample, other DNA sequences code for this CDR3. CDR3 region: CASSLAGLAGGSSYNEQFF. CDR3 DNA sequence: TGCGCCAGCAGCTTGGCGGGACTAGCGGGGGGTAGCTCCTACAATGAGCAGTTCTTC. The V gene is TRBV5-1, the J gene TRBJ2-1, with TRBD2 identical over 15 bases. Germline V gives CDR1 SGHRS, CDR2 YFSETQ. Losses at the gene ends were 0 bases for V and 0 bases for J; bases not matched to a gene: 4. This CDR3 spans 19 amino acids.

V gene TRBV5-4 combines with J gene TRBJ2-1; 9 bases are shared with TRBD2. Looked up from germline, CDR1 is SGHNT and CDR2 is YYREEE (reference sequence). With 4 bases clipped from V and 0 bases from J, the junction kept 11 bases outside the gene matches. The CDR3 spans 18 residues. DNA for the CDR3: TGTGCCAGCAGCCGTCCGCCTAGCGGGGTTGGCTCCTACAATGAGCAGTTCTTC. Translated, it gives CASSRPPSGVGSYNEQFF.

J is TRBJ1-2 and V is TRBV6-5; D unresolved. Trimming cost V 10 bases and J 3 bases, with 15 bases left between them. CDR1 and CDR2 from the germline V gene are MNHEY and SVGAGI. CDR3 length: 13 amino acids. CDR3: CATLDGWDYGYTF. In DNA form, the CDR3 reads TGTGCCACTCTGGACGGATGGGACTATGGCTACACCTTC.

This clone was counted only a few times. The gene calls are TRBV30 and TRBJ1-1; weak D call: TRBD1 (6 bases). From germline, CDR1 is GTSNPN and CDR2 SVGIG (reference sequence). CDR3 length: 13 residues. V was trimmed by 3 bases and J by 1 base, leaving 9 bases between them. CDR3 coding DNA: TGTGCCTGGAGACGGACAGCGAACACTGAAGCTTTCTTT. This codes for CAWRRTANTEAFF.

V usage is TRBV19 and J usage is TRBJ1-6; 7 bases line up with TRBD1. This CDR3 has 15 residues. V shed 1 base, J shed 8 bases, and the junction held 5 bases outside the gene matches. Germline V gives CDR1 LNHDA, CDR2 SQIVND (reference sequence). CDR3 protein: CASSIVGTAYSPLHF. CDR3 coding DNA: TGTGCCAGTAGTATAGTCGGGACAGCATATTCACCCCTCCACTTT.

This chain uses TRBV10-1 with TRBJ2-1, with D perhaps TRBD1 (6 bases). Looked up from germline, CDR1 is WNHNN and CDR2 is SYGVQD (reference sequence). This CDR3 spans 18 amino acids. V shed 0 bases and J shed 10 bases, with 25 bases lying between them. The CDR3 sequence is CASSESSLGGSISGEQFF. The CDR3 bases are TGCGCCAGCAGTGAGTCGTCCTTAGGGGGTTCGATTTCGGGAGAGCAGTTCTTC.

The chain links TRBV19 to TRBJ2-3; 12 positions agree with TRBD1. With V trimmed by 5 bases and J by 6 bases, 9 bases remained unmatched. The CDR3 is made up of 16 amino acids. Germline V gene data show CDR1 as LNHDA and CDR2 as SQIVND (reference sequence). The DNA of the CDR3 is TGTGCCAGTAGTTCCGGGACAGGGGGCGGTAGTGATACGCAGTATTTT. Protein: CASSSGTGGGSDTQYF.

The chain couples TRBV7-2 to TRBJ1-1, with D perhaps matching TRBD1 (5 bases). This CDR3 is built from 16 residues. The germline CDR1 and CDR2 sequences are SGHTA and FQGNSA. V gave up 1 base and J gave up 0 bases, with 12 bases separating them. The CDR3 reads CASSLGVKGLNTEAFF. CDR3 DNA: TGTGCCAGCAGCTTAGGGGTTAAGGGGTTGAACACTGAAGCTTTCTTT. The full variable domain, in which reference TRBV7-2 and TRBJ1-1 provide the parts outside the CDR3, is GAGVSQSPSNKVTEKGKDVELRCDPISGHTALYWYRQSLGQGLEFLIYFQGNSAPDKSGLPSDRFSAERTGGSVSTLTIQRTQQEDSAVYLCASSLGVKGLNTEAFFGQGTRLTVV.

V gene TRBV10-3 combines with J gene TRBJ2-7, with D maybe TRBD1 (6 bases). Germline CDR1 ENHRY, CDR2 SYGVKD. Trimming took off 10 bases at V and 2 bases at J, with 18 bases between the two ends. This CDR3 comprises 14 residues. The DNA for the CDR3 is TGTGCCACTAAGTGGGGGCAGGACCCCTACGAGCAGTACTTC. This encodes CATKWGQDPYEQYF.

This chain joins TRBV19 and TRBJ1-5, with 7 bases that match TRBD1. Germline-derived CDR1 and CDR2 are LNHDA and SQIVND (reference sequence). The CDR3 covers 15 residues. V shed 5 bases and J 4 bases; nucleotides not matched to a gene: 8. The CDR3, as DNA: TGTGCCAGTAGTGAGACGGGACAGAGAAATCAGCCCCAGCATTTT. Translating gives CASSETGQRNQPQHF. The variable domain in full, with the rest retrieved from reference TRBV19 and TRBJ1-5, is DGGITQSPKYLFRKEGQNVTLSCEQNLNHDAMYWYRQDPGQGLRLIYYSQIVNDFQKGDIAEGYSVSREKKESFPLTVTSAQKNPTAFYLCASSETGQRNQPQHFGDGTRLSIL.

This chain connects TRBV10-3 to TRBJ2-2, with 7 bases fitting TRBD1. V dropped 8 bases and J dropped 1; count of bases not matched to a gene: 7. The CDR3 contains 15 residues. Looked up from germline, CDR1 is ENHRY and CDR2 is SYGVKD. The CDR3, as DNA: TGTGCCATCTCGGACAGGCTGATGAACACCGGGGAGCTGTTTTTT. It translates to CAISDRLMNTGELFF.

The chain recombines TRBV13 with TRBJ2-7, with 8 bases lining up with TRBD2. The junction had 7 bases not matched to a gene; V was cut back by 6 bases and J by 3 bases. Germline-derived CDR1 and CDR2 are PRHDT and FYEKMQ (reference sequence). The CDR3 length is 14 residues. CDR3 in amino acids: CASSRAGGLYEQYF. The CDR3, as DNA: TGTGCCAGCAGTCGGGCGGGGGGCCTCTACGAGCAGTACTTC.

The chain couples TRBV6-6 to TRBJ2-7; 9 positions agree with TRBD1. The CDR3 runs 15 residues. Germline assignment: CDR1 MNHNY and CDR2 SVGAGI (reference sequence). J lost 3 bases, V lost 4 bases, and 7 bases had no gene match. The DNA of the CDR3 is TGTGCCAGCAGTTCGACAGGGGGTATAGTCTACGAGCAGTACTTC. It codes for CASSSTGGIVYEQYF.